In its sample, the clone carrying this T cell receptor beta chain was seen once. The V end was cut by 3 bases, the J end by 4 bases, with 7 bases between. The CDR3 covers 13 residues. CDR1 and CDR2 from the germline V gene are SGHAT and FQNNGV. The entry originates in a study of blood T cell repertoires in COVID-19. Study in general: The United States, Italy and Spain were the sources of the acute and convalescent COVID-19 samples. Nucleic acid was either cDNA or gDNA, and it came from T cells, B-cell-depleted T cells, or PBMCs.

In the authors' methods: The assay estimated nucleated cells by amplifying reference gene primers. The assay was immunoSEQ multiplex PCR, and TCRdb's table has in-frame clones only and misses some. That table furnishes V, J and clone size, whereas the DNA furnished D and trimming. The table shows approximately 300,000 clones, with around 88% occurring only once. V usage is TRBV11-2 and J usage is TRBJ2-1, with D hard to call. The sequenced material came from peripheral blood. The sequence came from a woman aged 45-65 years with acute or convalescent COVID-19. CDR3 region: CASSFLRYNEQFF. The CDR3 nucleotides read TGTGCCAGCAGCTTTTTGCGGTACAATGAGCAGTTCTTC.